This TCR beta chain originates from a study of tumor T cells in aggressive B-cell lymphoma. TCRdb's copy holds only in-frame clones and misses some; the assay was immunoSEQ multiplex PCR. The sample has approximately 5,000 clones, about 90% seen once. Trimming took off 5 bases at V and 6 bases at J, with 14 bases between the two ends. CDR3 length: 13 residues. Looked up from germline, CDR1 is SGHVS and CDR2 is FNYEAQ. The receptor was isolated from an adult with diffuse large B cell lymphoma. The sample was tumor tissue. The rearrangement joins TRBV7-6 to TRBJ2-7; possibly TRBD2 for D (6 bases). The DNA for the CDR3 is TGTGCCAGCAGCGTATCGACTAGTGCCGAGCAGTACTTC. Translation: CASSVSTSAEQYF.